The clone carrying this T cell receptor beta chain turned up a few times. Its antigen is unidentified. The data were obtained in a study of CD8 T cells in ankylosing spondylitis. Findings of the study overall: Disease-associated clones were CD8+ and fairly uncommon in peripheral blood. Reports say disease-linked clones showed up significantly more in matched ankylosing spondylitis synovial fluid. Apparently characteristic of ankylosing spondylitis blood was a TCR beta motif (about 8 highly homologous variants).

Quantitative 5'-RACE was performed with molecular barcodes, and it yielded the TCR beta libraries. TCRdb independently ran MiXCR on the 5' RACE reads; one entry per CDR3 protein. The profile shows over 150,000 distinct CDR3 sequences, 15% to 20% of them singletons. The CDR3 runs to 16 residues. Germline V gene sequence: CDR1 SGHVS, CDR2 FNYEAQ. Trimming shortened V by 4 bases and J by 5 bases, and 19 bases separated the two germline ends. Material: blood, either unsorted or a sorted T cell fraction (not recorded which). The J gene is TRBJ2-3, the V gene TRBV7-6; D is undetermined. The source of this sequence is a male donor aged 5 to 29 with ankylosing spondylitis or in good health (not recorded which). The CDR3 nucleotides read TGTGCCAGCAGCTCAGGTCATAGGTTGGTTCAAGATACGCAGTATTTT. Amino acids: CASSSGHRLVQDTQYF.